The subject of this entry is one T cell receptor beta chain. No antigen is known for it. It has no much larger one-base neighbor in the sample; base qualities were not kept. Read against the paper, the sample's time point label means: cycle 1 day 1 (C1D1), immediately before nivolumab initiation. All trial patients had relapsed after autologous stem cell transplantation, with cohorts A, B and C differing in prior brentuximab vedotin exposure. The trial cohort included 55 to 60 patients with relapsed/refractory classical Hodgkin lymphoma, and each patient had a best overall response of complete response, partial response or progressive disease. Single-agent nivolumab was administered to trial patients in the multi-cohort phase II CheckMate 205 trial. Best overall response was determined by an independent review committee according to the 2007 International Working Group response criteria. Trial PBMCs were collected immediately before nivolumab initiation (C1D1) and during therapy at cycle 2 day 1 and cycle 4 day 1. After peripheral blood was drawn into 8 mL Vacutainer Cell Preparation Tubes, PBMCs were isolated by centrifugation and then cryopreserved.

This specimen comes from a study of PD-1 blockade in classical Hodgkin lymphoma (dated by TCRdb to about 2020). Notes on the research overall: Nivolumab dosing was 3 mg/kg intravenously every 2 weeks, continuing until either disease progression or unacceptable toxicity. The study used TCR beta sequencing and CyTOF to define a peripheral blood immune signature of response to PD-1 blockade in classical Hodgkin lymphoma.

From the cysteine through the phenylalanine, the CDR3 covers 13 amino acids. Kept here is only the CDR3 DNA, which spans 39 bases and is read in frame from base 1. CDR1 and CDR2 were assigned from the germline V gene (reference sequence) as LNHNV and YYDKDF. At the junction V is shortened by 5 bases and J by 12 bases, with 16 bases in between. The Qiagen DNeasy kit was used to extract genomic DNA from unsorted PBMCs and from the negatively selected CD4+ and CD8+ fractions. TCR beta CDR3 regions were amplified by immunoSEQ multiplex PCR using primers annealing to V and J segments. A synthetic immune receptor repertoire was used to minimize amplification bias, and any residual bias was removed computationally once sequencing was done. On the authors' methods: Repertoire diversity was quantified as the Shannon entropy index using custom Python scripts. The unsorted, CD4+ and CD8+ repertoires were each analyzed separately, with the exception of combined analyses, where CD4+ and CD8+ sequences were merged in silico. Clonal expansion was defined as a frequency increase of at least 2-fold after treatment compared with C1D1, and clones undetected at baseline were assigned a pseudocount of 0.5. Singleton clones were defined as clones with 0 or 1 copy at C1D1, and non-singleton clones were defined as clones with 2 or more copies. By matching protein sequences in sorted samples from the same patient, clones expanded in unsorted samples were annotated as CD4+, CD8+ or unknown. Wilcoxon tests on paired samples were used to test changes in diversity from C1D1 to C4D1. Here the immuneACCESS table is served through TCRdb, limited to in-frame sequences with V and J called. Missing clones are a known gap in these copies; in checked studies unresolved V genes cover under half, and the rest lacks a known reason. The V and J calls and clone size were taken over from that table, and D and trimming were inferred from the DNA. Recorded for this sample are 50,000 to 75,000 clones; 85% to 90% of them occurred a single time. Roughly 15% of the sample is in the top ten clones.

Results and caveats for the whole study, not just this receptor: Only a single clinical trial cohort was studied, and what caused the repertoire differences, possibly disease activity or prior therapy, remained undefined. Baseline TCR diversity was reported to be lower in newly diagnosed patients than in healthy donors and to be lower still in relapsed/refractory patients. Lower diversity was seen in patients whose nivolumab began less than 1 year after ASCT, and these patients were left out of later analyses so that immune reconstitution would not confound the results. CD4+ but not CD8+ TCR diversity rose significantly by C4D1 (p=0.0027 vs p=0.16), most apparent in complete responders (p=0.02). Trial patients with a complete response had baseline diversity similar to that of newly diagnosed patients, while partial responders and progressors had significantly lower diversity.

The chain is encoded by TRBV15 joined to TRBJ1-4; a tentative D match to TRBD1 spans 6 bases. Sequencing used peripheral blood mononuclear cells (PBMCs), obtained at baseline. The source is a human donor with classical Hodgkin lymphoma. Here is the DNA: TGTGCCACCAGCGGGACAACCCACGGGGAACTGTTTTTT. It encodes CATSGTTHGELFF.